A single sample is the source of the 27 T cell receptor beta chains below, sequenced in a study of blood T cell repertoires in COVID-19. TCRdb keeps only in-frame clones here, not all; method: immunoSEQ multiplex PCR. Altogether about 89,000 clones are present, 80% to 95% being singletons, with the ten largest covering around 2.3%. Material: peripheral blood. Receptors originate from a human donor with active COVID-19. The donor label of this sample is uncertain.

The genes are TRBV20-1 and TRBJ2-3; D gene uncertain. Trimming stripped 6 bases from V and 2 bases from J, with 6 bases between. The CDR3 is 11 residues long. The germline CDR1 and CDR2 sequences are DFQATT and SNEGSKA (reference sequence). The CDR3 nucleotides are TGCAGTGCCCTTGTCACAGATACGCAGTATTTT. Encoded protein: CSALVTDTQYF.

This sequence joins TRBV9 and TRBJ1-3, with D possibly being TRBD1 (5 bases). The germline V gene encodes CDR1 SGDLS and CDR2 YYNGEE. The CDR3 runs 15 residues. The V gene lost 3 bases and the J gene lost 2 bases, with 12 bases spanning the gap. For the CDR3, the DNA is TGTGCCAGCAGCGGGCACAGGAATGCTGGAAACACCATATATTTT. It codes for CASSGHRNAGNTIYF.

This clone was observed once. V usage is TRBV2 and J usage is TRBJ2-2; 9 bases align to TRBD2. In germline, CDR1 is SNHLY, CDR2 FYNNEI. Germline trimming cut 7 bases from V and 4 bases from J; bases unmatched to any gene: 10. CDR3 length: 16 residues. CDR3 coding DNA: TGTGCCAGCAACCGCGGGGGGGCTATGGTCACCGGGGAGCTGTTTTTT. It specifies CASNRGGAMVTGELFF.

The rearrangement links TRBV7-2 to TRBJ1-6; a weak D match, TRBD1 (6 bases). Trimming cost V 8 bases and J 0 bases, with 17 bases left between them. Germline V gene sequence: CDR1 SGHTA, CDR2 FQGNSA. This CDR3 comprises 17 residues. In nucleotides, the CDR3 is TGTGCCAGCCAGGGTGGGGGGGCAGACTCCTATAATTCACCCCTCCACTTT. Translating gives CASQGGGADSYNSPLHF.

This CDR3 reads CASSLSAVPNTQYF. CDR3 coding DNA: TGTGCCAGCAGTTTATCTGCGGTCCCGAATACGCAGTATTTT. V and J are TRBV27 and TRBJ2-3; D uncertain. Germline V lookup: CDR1 MNHEY, CDR2 SMNVEV (reference sequence). The CDR3 contains 14 residues. V dropped 0 bases and J dropped 7 bases, with 11 bases sitting between them.

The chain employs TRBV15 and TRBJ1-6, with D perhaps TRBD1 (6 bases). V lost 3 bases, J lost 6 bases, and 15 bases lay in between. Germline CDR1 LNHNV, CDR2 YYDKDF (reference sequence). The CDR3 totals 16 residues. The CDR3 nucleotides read TGTGCCACCAGCAGCGGCCCTCGGGACATTAATTCACCCCTCCACTTT. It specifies CATSSGPRDINSPLHF.

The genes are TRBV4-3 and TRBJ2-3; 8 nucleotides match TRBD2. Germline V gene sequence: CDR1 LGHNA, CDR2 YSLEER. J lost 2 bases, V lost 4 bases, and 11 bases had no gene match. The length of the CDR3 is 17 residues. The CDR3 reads CASSPRGAGGATDTQYF. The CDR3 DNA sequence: TGCGCCAGCAGCCCCAGAGGGGCGGGGGGAGCCACAGATACGCAGTATTTT.

In DNA form, the CDR3 reads TGTGCCAGCAGCTTGGCAGGGGGCCAGGAGCAGTACTTC. Translated, it gives CASSLAGGQEQYF. The gene calls are TRBV7-9 and TRBJ2-7, with 8 bases aligning to TRBD1. The CDR3 consists of 13 residues. The germline gives CDR1 SEHNR, CDR2 FQNEAQ (reference sequence). J lost 7 bases, V lost 3 bases, and 5 bases had no gene match.

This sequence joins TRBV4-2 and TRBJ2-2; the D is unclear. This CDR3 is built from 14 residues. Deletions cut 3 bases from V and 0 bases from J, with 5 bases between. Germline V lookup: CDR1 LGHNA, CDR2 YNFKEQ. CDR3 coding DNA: TGTGCCAGCAGCCAGACAACGAACACCGGGGAGCTGTTTTTT. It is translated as CASSQTTNTGELFF.

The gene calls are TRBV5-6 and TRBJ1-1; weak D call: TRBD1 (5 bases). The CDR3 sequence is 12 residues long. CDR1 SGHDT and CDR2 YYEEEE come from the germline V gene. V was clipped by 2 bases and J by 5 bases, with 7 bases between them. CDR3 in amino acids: CASSFGGTEAFF. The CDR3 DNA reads TGTGCCAGCAGCTTCGGGGGGACTGAAGCTTTCTTT.

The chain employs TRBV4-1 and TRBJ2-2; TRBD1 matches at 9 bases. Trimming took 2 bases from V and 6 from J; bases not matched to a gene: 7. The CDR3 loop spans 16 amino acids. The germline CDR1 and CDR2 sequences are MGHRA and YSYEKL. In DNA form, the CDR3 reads TGCGCCAGCAGCCAAACCGAACAGGGGGCAGCCGGGGAGCTGTTTTTT. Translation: CASSQTEQGAAGELFF.

The CDR3 protein is CASSLSGNTIYF. The CDR3, as DNA: TGTGCCAGCAGCCTCTCTGGAAACACCATATATTTT. The chain links TRBV6-6 to TRBJ1-3, with D unresolved. The CDR3 spans 12 residues. V gave up 6 bases and J gave up 0 bases, with 3 bases separating them. The V gene's germline CDR1 is MNHNY and CDR2 SVGAGI (reference sequence).

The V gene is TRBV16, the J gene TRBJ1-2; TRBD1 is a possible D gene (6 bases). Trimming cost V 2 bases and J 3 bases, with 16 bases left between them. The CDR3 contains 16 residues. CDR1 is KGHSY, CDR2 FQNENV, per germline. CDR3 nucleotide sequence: TGTGCCAGCAGCCAACTCTCCCTGAAGGGGGACTATGGCTACACCTTC. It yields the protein CASSQLSLKGDYGYTF.

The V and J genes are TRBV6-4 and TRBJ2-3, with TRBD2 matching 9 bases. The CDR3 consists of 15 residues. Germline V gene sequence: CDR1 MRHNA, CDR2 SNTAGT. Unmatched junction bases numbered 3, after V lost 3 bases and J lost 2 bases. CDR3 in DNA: TGTGCCAGCAGTGAAACTAGCGGGCCCACAGATACGCAGTATTTT. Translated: CASSETSGPTDTQYF.

The chain's CDR3 is CATSRATGYYNEQFF. The CDR3 DNA sequence: TGTGCCACCAGCAGAGCGACAGGATACTACAATGAGCAGTTCTTC. This chain connects TRBV15 to TRBJ2-1, with D possibly being TRBD1 (6 bases). Germline CDR1 and CDR2: LNHNV and YYDKDF (reference sequence). The CDR3 has 15 amino acids. V shed 1 base and J shed 3 bases, with 10 bases lying between them.

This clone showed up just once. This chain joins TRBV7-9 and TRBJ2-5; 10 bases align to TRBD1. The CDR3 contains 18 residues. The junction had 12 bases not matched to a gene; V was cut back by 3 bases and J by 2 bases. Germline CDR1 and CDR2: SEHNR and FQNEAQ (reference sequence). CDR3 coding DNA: TGTGCCAGCAGCTTTTACCCCCCCGGGACAGGGGATCAAGAGACCCAGTACTTC. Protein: CASSFYPPGTGDQETQYF. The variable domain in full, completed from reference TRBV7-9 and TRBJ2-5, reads DTGVSQNPRHKITKRGQNVTFRCDPISEHNRLYWYRQTLGQGPEFLTYFQNEAQLEKSRLLSDRFSAERPKGSFSTLEIQRTEQGDSAMYLCASSFYPPGTGDQETQYFGPGTRLLVL.

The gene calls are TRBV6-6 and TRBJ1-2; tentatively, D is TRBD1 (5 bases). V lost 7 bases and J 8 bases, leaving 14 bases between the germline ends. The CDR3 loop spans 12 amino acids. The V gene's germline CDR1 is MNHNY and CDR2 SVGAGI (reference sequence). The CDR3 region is CASILRGGGYTF. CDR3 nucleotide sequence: TGTGCCAGCATCCTACGTGGGGGGGGCTACACCTTC.

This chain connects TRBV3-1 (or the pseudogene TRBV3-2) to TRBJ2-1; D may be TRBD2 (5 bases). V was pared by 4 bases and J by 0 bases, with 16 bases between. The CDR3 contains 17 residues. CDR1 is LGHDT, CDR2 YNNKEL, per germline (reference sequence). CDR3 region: CASSRRGGFSSYNEQFF. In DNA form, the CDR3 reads TGTGCCAGCAGCCGAAGAGGAGGATTTAGCTCCTACAATGAGCAGTTCTTC.

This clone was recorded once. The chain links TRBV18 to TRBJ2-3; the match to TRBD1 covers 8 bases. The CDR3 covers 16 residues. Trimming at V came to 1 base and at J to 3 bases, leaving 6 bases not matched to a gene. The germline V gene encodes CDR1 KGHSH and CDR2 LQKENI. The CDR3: CASSPLFGQGTDTQYF. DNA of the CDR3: TGTGCCAGCTCACCACTGTTTGGACAGGGTACAGATACGCAGTATTTT.

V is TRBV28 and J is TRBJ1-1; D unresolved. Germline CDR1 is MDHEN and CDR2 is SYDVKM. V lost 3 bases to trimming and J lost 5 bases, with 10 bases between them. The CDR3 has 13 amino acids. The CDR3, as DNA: TGTGCCAGCAGTTTGGCGGCGTCAACTGAAGCTTTCTTT. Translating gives CASSLAASTEAFF.

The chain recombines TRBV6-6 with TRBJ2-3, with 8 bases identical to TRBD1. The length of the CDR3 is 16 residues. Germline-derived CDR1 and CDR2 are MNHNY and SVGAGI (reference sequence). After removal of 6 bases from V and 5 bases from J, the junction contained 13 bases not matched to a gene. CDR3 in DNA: TGTGCCAGCAGCCTGATCACAGGGGGAAGTGGAGATACGCAGTATTTT. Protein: CASSLITGGSGDTQYF.

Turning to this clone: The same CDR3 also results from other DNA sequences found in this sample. In nucleotides, the CDR3 is TGTGCCAGCAGCTTAGTAGCGGGCACAGATACGCAGTATTTT. Encoded protein: CASSLVAGTDTQYF. The chain uses TRBV11-3 and TRBJ2-3; the D gene is possibly TRBD2 (6 bases). The CDR3 sequence is 14 residues long. The ends were cut back, 1 base at V and 1 base at J, with 6 bases in the middle. Germline V gives CDR1 SGHNT, CDR2 YENEEA.

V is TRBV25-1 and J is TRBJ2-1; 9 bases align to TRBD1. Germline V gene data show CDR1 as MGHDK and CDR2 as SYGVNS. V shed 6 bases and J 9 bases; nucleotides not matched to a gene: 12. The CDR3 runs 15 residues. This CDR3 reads CASRRPGTGYSEQFF. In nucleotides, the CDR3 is TGTGCCAGCAGACGCCCCGGGACAGGGTATAGTGAGCAGTTCTTC.

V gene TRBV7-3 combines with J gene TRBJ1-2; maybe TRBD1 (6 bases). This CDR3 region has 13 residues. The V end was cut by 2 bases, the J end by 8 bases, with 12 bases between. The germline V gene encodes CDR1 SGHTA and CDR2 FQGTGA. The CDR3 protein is CASSLSGERGYTF. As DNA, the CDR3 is TGTGCCAGCAGCTTATCAGGGGAGCGGGGCTACACCTTC.

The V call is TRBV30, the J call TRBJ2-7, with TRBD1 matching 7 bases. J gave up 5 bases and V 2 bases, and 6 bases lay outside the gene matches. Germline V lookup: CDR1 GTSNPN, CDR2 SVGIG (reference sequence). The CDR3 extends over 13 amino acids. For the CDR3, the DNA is TGTGCCTGGAGTCGACAGGGTAACCACGAGCAGTACTTC. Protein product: CAWSRQGNHEQYF.

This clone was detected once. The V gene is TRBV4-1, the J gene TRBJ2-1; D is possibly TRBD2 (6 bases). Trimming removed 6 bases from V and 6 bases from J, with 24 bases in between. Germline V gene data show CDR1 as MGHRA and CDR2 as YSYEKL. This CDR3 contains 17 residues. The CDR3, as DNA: TGCGCCAGCAGGCCGATCAGGAGGGCCTCTTCGGCCAATGAGCAGTTCTTC. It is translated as CASRPIRRASSANEQFF.

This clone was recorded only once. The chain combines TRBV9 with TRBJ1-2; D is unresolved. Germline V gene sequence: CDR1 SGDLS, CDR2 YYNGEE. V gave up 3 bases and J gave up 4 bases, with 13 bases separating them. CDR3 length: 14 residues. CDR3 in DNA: TGTGCCAGCAGCGGATCGGGGTTCTCCTATGGCTACACCTTC. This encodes CASSGSGFSYGYTF.